This is a list of T cell receptor beta chains from one sample in a study of T-cell memory formation after mild COVID-19. TCRdb re-derived calls from the 5' RACE reads in MiXCR, one entry per CDR3 protein. Of about 190,000 distinct CDR3 sequences in the sample, 18% are singletons; the top ten hold 2.4%. The sample taken for sequencing was PBMCs or a T cell subset sorted from them (not recorded which). The receptors originated from an adult woman who had mild COVID-19 (a few samples of this study predate the infection). Cell type and time point are not known. Each CDR3 is given with its conserved first and last residue. A D gene is named only where the DNA matches it firmly. Clone size is given for some rows only: seen once, a few or many times, or a class if the clone is expanded.

TGTGCCAGCAGAATAGGCGGAAACACCATATATTTT | CASRIGGNTIYF | 12 | TRBJ1-3 | - | TRBV12-3/TRBV12-4 | few
TGCAGTGCTCCCGGGACAACTAATTCACCCCTCCACTTT | CSAPGTTNSPLHF | 13 | TRBJ1-6 | - | TRBV20-1 | -
TGTGCCAGCAGCACAGGTCTCAATCAGCCCCAGCATTTT | CASSTGLNQPQHF | 13 | TRBJ1-5 | - | TRBV6-2/TRBV6-3 | few
TGTGCCAGCAGTGAACTCGGCCAGGGCGCTGGGGCCAACGTCCTGACTTTC | CASSELGQGAGANVLTF | 17 | TRBJ2-6 | - | TRBV6-1 | -
TGTGCCAGCCGCCGGGAGGGGACAGGCCAAGAGACCCAGTACTTC | CASRREGTGQETQYF | 15 | TRBJ2-5 | - | TRBV28 | -
TGTGCCAGCACGTTCGGGAACACCGGGGAGCTGTTTTTT | CASTFGNTGELFF | 13 | TRBJ2-2 | - | TRBV2 | many
TGCAGTGCTTCCAGGACTAGCGGGGGGGCCACAGATACGCAGTATTTT | CSASRTSGGATDTQYF | 16 | TRBJ2-3 | TRBD2 | TRBV20-1 | -
TGTGCCAGCAGCTTACCCGATCTGGCGCAGTATTTT | CASSLPDLAQYF | 12 | TRBJ2-3 | - | TRBV7-8 | few
TGTGCTAGCAGCCGGGACACCAGGCAAGAGACCCAGTACTTC | CASSRDTRQETQYF | 14 | TRBJ2-5 | - | TRBV7-7 | -
TGTGCCAGCAGTTACTCCCTCAGCGGGAGCGGCTACAATGAGCAGTTCTTC | CASSYSLSGSGYNEQFF | 17 | TRBJ2-1 | TRBD2 | TRBV6-2/TRBV6-3 | -
TGTGCCAGCAGCCCTGGGACTAGCGGGGGGCGAAAAGAGACCCAGTACTTC | CASSPGTSGGRKETQYF | 17 | TRBJ2-5 | TRBD2 | TRBV7-3 | -
TGTGCCAGCAGTGAACAGGGAACCTCTAATGAAAAACTGTTTTTT | CASSEQGTSNEKLFF | 15 | TRBJ1-4 | - | TRBV2 | few
TGCGCCAGCAGCTCGGATTTACTAGCGGGAGGGAAATACTTC | CASSSDLLAGGKYF | 14 | TRBJ2-7 | TRBD2 | TRBV5-1 | -
TGTGCCAGCAGCTTCGGCAGGACAGGGGCCTACGAGCAGTACTTC | CASSFGRTGAYEQYF | 15 | TRBJ2-7 | TRBD1 | TRBV5-4 | -
TGTGCCAGCAGCCAAGGAGGGGATCAGCCCCAGCATTTT | CASSQGGDQPQHF | 13 | TRBJ1-5 | - | TRBV5-4 | -
TGCGCCAGCAGCCGATCCGGCCGCAGCGACCAAGAGACCCAGTACTTC | CASSRSGRSDQETQYF | 16 | TRBJ2-5 | - | TRBV4-1 | -
TGTGCCAGCTCACCAACGGGGGCCCAAGGGCAGCCCCAGCATTTT | CASSPTGAQGQPQHF | 15 | TRBJ1-5 | - | TRBV18 | -
TGTGCCAGCAGTTACTCCTTCGGGGGCCGGGAGACCCAGTACTTC | CASSYSFGGRETQYF | 15 | TRBJ2-5 | - | TRBV6-2/TRBV6-3 | -
TGTGCCAGCAGCAAAGTGGGGGGGGAGGATGAGCAGTTCTTC | CASSKVGGEDEQFF | 14 | TRBJ2-1 | - | TRBV21-1 | few
TGCAGCGTTATGGCACTCGGGGAGCTGTTTTTT | CSVMALGELFF | 11 | TRBJ2-2 | - | TRBV29-1 | few
TGTGCCAATGACGGGAACACTGAAGCTTTCTTT | CANDGNTEAFF | 11 | TRBJ1-1 | - | TRBV21-1 | -
TGTGCCAGCAGCTCCGGACTAGCGGGGTCGGATCAGTTCTTC | CASSSGLAGSDQFF | 14 | TRBJ2-1 | TRBD2 | TRBV7-3 | few
TGCAGTGCTCTCCGACTAGCGGGGGGGCCCGGGGAGCTGTTTTTT | CSALRLAGGPGELFF | 15 | TRBJ2-2 | TRBD2 | TRBV20-1 | few
TGTGCCAGCAGGCCAATGGGGGAACGAAGCACAGATACGCAGTATTTT | CASRPMGERSTDTQYF | 16 | TRBJ2-3 | - | TRBV11-1 | -
TGTGCCAGCAGTTCAGGGGTTGCTGGGGCCAACGTCCTGACTTTC | CASSSGVAGANVLTF | 15 | TRBJ2-6 | - | TRBV12-3/TRBV12-4 | once
TGTGCCAGCAGCTTAGTCCAACGGGACACCGGGGAGCTGTTTTTT | CASSLVQRDTGELFF | 15 | TRBJ2-2 | - | TRBV7-9 | few
TGTGCCAGCAGTTCAGGGATGCGTTTAGAGCAGTACTTC | CASSSGMRLEQYF | 13 | TRBJ2-7 | - | TRBV6-2/TRBV6-3 | -
TGTGCCACCAGTGATCGAGGTCTGGCTACCGGGGAGCTGTTTTTT | CATSDRGLATGELFF | 15 | TRBJ2-2 | - | TRBV24-1 | few
TGTGCCAGCTCACCCCTATGGGGGAACACTGAAGCTTTCTTT | CASSPLWGNTEAFF | 14 | TRBJ1-1 | - | TRBV18 | few
TGTGCCACCAGTGATTGGCAGGGTAGAGAGCAGTACTTC | CATSDWQGREQYF | 13 | TRBJ2-7 | - | TRBV24-1 | many
- | CATQSGPNEKLFFF | 14 | TRBJ1-4 | - | TRBV12-3/TRBV12-4 | few
TGTGCCAGCAGCCAATTCGGTTTTTACGAGCAGTACTTC | CASSQFGFYEQYF | 13 | TRBJ2-7 | - | TRBV3-1 | few
TGTGCCAGCAGCCCTGGGACAGCAACAGATACGCAGTATTTT | CASSPGTATDTQYF | 14 | TRBJ2-3 | TRBD1 | TRBV7-2 | few
TGTGCCAGCAGCTTCCGGGGGAGCGAGCAGTACTTC | CASSFRGSEQYF | 12 | TRBJ2-7 | - | TRBV7-2 | few
TGTGCCAGCAGCCCCGTAGGGTGGATAAGCAATCAGCCCCAGCATTTT | CASSPVGWISNQPQHF | 16 | TRBJ1-5 | - | TRBV7-8 | few
TGCGCCAGCAGCCTTGACAGGGGGCTAAGCGGTTATGGCTACACCTTC | CASSLDRGLSGYGYTF | 16 | TRBJ1-2 | TRBD1 | TRBV5-1 | -
TGTGCCAGCAGACGTCAAGCAGATACGCAGTATTTT | CASRRQADTQYF | 12 | TRBJ2-3 | - | TRBV12-3/TRBV12-4 | -
TGTGCCAGCAGTGGCGGGAGGGGCCAGGGAGAGACCCAGTACTTC | CASSGGRGQGETQYF | 15 | TRBJ2-5 | TRBD2 | TRBV6-5 | few
TGCGCCAGCAGCTCCGAACCCGGACTAGCCGAGCAGTTCTTC | CASSSEPGLAEQFF | 14 | TRBJ2-1 | TRBD2 | TRBV5-1 | -
TGTGCCAGCAGTTTAGGACAGCCCCAATATGATGGACAGTTCTTC | CASSLGQPQYDGQFF | 15 | TRBJ2-1 | - | TRBV12-3/TRBV12-4 | -
TGTGCCAGCAGCCGAGGGGCTAGCGGGATCCAAGAGACCCAGTACTTC | CASSRGASGIQETQYF | 16 | TRBJ2-5 | TRBD2 | TRBV7-2 | -
TGTGCCAGCAGCGGACCCGGGACAGGGGGCGAGGATACTGAAGCTTTCTTT | CASSGPGTGGEDTEAFF | 17 | TRBJ1-1 | - | TRBV21-1 | few
TGCGCCAGCAGCTTGGGACAGGTCAACACCGGGGAGCTGTTTTTT | CASSLGQVNTGELFF | 15 | TRBJ2-2 | - | TRBV5-1 | -
TGTGCCACCAGTGCCCTAGCGAACTACAATGAGCAGTTCTTC | CATSALANYNEQFF | 14 | TRBJ2-1 | - | TRBV24-1 | -
TGTGCCAGCAGCACCCCCACAGGGACCAGAGAGACCCAGTACTTC | CASSTPTGTRETQYF | 15 | TRBJ2-5 | - | TRBV5-4 | few
TGTGCCAGCAGCGAGAGATACAATGAGCAGTTCTTC | CASSERYNEQFF | 12 | TRBJ2-1 | - | TRBV7-9 | few
TGCGCCAGCAGCTTCGGGGGACTGTACAATGAGCAGTTCTTC | CASSFGGLYNEQFF | 14 | TRBJ2-1 | - | TRBV5-1 | few
TGTGCCAGTAGTATTTATGCGGGGGGTAACACTGAAGCTTTCTTT | CASSIYAGGNTEAFF | 15 | TRBJ1-1 | - | TRBV19 | -
TGCAGCGTTGGAAGCGGGAGGATCGATGATGAGCAGTTCTTC | CSVGSGRIDDEQFF | 14 | TRBJ2-1 | TRBD2 | TRBV29-1 | -
TGTGCCACCAGTGAGCATCCGGGGTCCTCCTACGAGCAGTACTTC | CATSEHPGSSYEQYF | 15 | TRBJ2-7 | - | TRBV24-1 | many
TGTGCCAGCAGCTCGAGACAGGGCCAAATGTCCGAGCAGTACTTC | CASSSRQGQMSEQYF | 15 | TRBJ2-7 | TRBD1 | TRBV7-2 | -
TGTGCCAGCAGTTACTCGACCATAGCGAACACCGGGGAGCTGTTTTTT | CASSYSTIANTGELFF | 16 | TRBJ2-2 | - | TRBV6-2/TRBV6-3 | -